This T cell receptor beta chain was observed in a study of shared clonotypes between healthy human individuals (dated by TCRdb to about 2020). In terms of the full investigation: A few men and a couple of women, aged 18 to 49 years, made up the cohort. For each donor, CD4 naive and CD4 memory were each given three plates, CD8 naive was given two plates, and CD8 memory was given one plate. To estimate repertoire size and how much clonotypes are shared between individuals, the study performed deep sequencing of blood TCR repertoires from a few healthy adults. Different laboratories and diverse techniques were used to prepare libraries and sequence TCR repertoires, to increase sequencing depth and limit assay-specific biases. Between about 0.94 and 10 billion PBMCs per donor were obtained by leukapheresis.

Using the deep immunoSEQ assay, multiplex PCR amplified TCR CDR3 regions from genomic DNA. For each cell subset, the extracted genomic DNA was distributed evenly across all wells of several immunoSEQ 96-well plates, and each plate served as one replicate. For sorted subsets, 200 to 250 ng of genomic DNA, equivalent to around 31,000 T cell genomes, went into each replicate PCR. The purified libraries were quantified using a Qubit 3.0 fluorometer, sized with a Bioanalyzer 2100, and then quantified again using the KAPA Library Quantification kit. Each immunoSEQ 96-well plate was sequenced on its own single-read 150-cycle Illumina NextSeq 550 flow cell. As for how the authors treated the data: Because the immunoSEQ output held only junctional sequences and lacked quality scores, the filtering could not match the filtering applied to full-length reads. To assign V/J genes and CDR3, sequences were annotated using PyIR, a Python wrapper for IgBLAST v1.9, with IMGT germline references. Reads were removed for weak V/J assignments (E-value above 1e-6), missing CDR3, stop codons, out-of-frame junctions, or ambiguous translated residues. V3J clonotypes were defined by identical inferred V gene, J gene, and CDR3 amino acid sequence. Percentage overlap between repertoires was calculated by dividing the number of shared unique clonotypes by the size of the smaller repertoire. RTK rarefaction, the Chao1 estimator, and Recon v2.1 estimates of unobserved clonotypes were used to assess repertoire richness. OLGA was used to compute generation probabilities for all TCRbeta clonotypes that the gDNA method yielded from a handful of donors. Imported from immuneACCESS, the table was reduced by TCRdb to in-frame sequences with V and J called. These copies leave out some clones; in studies compared against another copy, an unresolved V gene accounts for under half, and the cause of the remainder is not known. V and J calls and clone size are as listed in that table; D and trimming were resolved from the DNA. A total of millions of clones appear in this sample, around 94% of them only once. Over 0.12% of the sample is held by the ten biggest clonotypes.

Healthy HIV-negative adults with no recently reported acute infections or vaccinations were included as donors. Only Caucasian adults living in Nashville, Tennessee, USA were represented among the donors. CD4+ T cells were enriched through magnetic negative selection, after which naive cells were positively selected on CD45RA and the remaining negative fraction served as the memory subset. After blood collection by leukapheresis, PBMCs were isolated using Ficoll-Histopaque density gradient centrifugation and then cryopreserved in the vapor phase of liquid nitrogen. Purity and quantity of every magnetically sorted T cell population were checked by analytical flow cytometry. Genomic DNA was isolated from every sorted fraction and measured by UV absorbance on a Nanodrop 2000c. As to this clone: Its antigen has not been determined. Nothing much larger sits one base from this clone, and base qualities are not available.

Here is what the overall study found, with its caveats: Larger estimated clonotype richness was generally found for naive subsets than for memory subsets. Only blood was sampled, and tissue TCR repertoires likely differ from those in blood. Across a handful of donors, roughly 5.4% of naive CD4, roughly 3.3% of naive CD8, approximately 2.5% of memory CD4, and under 0.45% of memory CD8 clonotypes were shared. Compared with non-shared clonotypes, the clonotypes found in all four sorted-subset donors had higher generation probabilities. Based on pairwise subsampling, the degree of clonotype sharing among donors was expected to be affected by sequencing depth. Incomplete sequencing was indicated by rarefaction of sorted-subset datasets, despite the large sequencing depth. Because the study included only a small number of donors, the genetic and exposure-history diversity represented was limited.

Trimming takes 0 bases from V and 0 bases from J, and the germline ends sit 7 bases apart. The CDR3 starts with the cysteine, ends with the phenylalanine, and has 15 residues. Here the CDR3 DNA is all that survives: 45 bases in frame from base 1. For CDR1 and CDR2, the germline V gene (reference sequence) lists SGHKS and YYEKEE. Material for sequencing was naive CD4+ T cells sorted from blood. Taken with the paper, the label for cell subset or site translates to: CD45RA+ positively selected. The sequence was obtained from a man younger than 30 in good health. The chain was built from TRBV5-5 and TRBJ1-5; the D gene cannot be named for sure. CDR3 region: CASSLVQNSNQPQHF. The nucleotides read TGTGCCAGCAGCTTGGTTCAGAATAGCAATCAGCCCCAGCATTTT.